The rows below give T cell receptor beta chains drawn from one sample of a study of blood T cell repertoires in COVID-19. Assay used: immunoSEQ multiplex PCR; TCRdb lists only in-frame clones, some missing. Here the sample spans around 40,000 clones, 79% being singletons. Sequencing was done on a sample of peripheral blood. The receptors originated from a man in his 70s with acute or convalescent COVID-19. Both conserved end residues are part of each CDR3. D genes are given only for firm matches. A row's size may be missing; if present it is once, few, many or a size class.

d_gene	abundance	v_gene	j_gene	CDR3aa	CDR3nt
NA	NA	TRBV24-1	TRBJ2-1	CATSGGHEDEQFF	TGTGCCACCAGTGGCGGACATGAAGATGAGCAGTTCTTC
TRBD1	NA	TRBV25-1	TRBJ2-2	CASARTGSPGELFF	TGTGCCAGCGCCCGGACAGGGTCTCCCGGGGAGCTGTTTTTT
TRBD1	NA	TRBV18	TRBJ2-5	CASSPRTGEYETQYF	TGTGCCAGCTCCCCTCGGACAGGGGAATACGAGACCCAGTACTTC
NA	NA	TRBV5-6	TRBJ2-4	CASSLKGGDIQYF	TGTGCCAGCAGCTTGAAAGGGGGAGACATTCAGTACTTC
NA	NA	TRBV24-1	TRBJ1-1	CATSEGGTEAFF	TGTGCCACCAGTGAGGGAGGCACTGAAGCTTTCTTT
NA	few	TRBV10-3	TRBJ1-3	CAISGGRLSGNTIYF	TGTGCCATCAGTGGTGGCAGGCTCTCTGGAAACACCATATATTTT
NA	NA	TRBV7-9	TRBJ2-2	CASSPGQSTGELFF	TGTGCCAGCAGCCCCGGACAGTCAACCGGGGAGCTGTTTTTT
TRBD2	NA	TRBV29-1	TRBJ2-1	CSAVPTSGSARSYNEQFF	TGCAGCGCCGTCCCAACTAGCGGGAGTGCCAGGTCCTACAATGAGCAGTTCTTC
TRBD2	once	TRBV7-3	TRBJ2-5	CASSFGLAEETQYF	TGTGCCAGCAGCTTCGGACTAGCGGAAGAGACCCAGTACTTC
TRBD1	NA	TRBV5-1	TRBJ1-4	CASSPLPGQPSTELFF	TGCGCCAGCAGCCCCCTTCCGGGACAGCCTTCAACGGAACTGTTTTTT
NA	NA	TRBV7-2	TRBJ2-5	CASSHHKETQYF	TGTGCCAGCAGCCATCACAAAGAGACCCAGTACTTC
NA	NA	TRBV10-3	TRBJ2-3	CAIRFGGKPGTDTQYF	TGTGCCATCAGGTTTGGAGGGAAGCCGGGCACAGATACGCAGTATTTT
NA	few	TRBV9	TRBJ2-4	CASSVEGGGGGKNIQYF	TGTGCCAGCAGCGTAGAAGGAGGAGGGGGCGGTAAAAACATTCAGTACTTC
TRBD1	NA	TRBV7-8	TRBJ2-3	CASSLGQGTDTQYF	TGTGCCAGCAGCTTAGGACAGGGGACAGATACGCAGTATTTT
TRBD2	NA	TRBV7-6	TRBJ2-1	CASSQGLAYNEQFF	TGTGCCAGCAGCCAGGGACTAGCGTACAATGAGCAGTTCTTC
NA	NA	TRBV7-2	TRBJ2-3	CASSFRVQGTDTQYF	TGTGCCAGCAGCTTCCGGGTCCAGGGGACAGATACGCAGTATTTT
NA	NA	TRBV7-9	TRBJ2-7	CASSGAGATYSYEQYF	TGTGCCAGCAGCGGAGCAGGGGCGACCTACTCCTACGAGCAGTACTTC
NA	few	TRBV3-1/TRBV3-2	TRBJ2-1	CASRLGLAKQFF	TGTGCCAGCAGGTTGGGACTTGCCAAGCAGTTCTTC
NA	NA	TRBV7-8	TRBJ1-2	CASSLGANYGYTF	TGTGCCAGCAGCTTAGGCGCTAACTATGGCTACACCTTC
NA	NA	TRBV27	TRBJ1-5	CASSWTENQPQHF	TGTGCCAGCAGTTGGACAGAGAATCAGCCCCAGCATTTT
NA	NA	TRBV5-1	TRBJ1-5	CASSFGGVDQPQHF	TGCGCCAGCAGCTTCGGGGGGGTCGATCAGCCCCAGCATTTT
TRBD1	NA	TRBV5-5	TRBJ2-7	CASSSSGGRWNYEQYF	TGTGCCAGCAGCTCATCAGGGGGCAGGTGGAACTACGAGCAGTACTTC
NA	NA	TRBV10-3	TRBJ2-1	CAISESGTGALLAGPYNEQFF	TGTGCCATCAGTGAGTCAGGCACAGGGGCCCTCCTAGCGGGCCCCTACAATGAGCAGTTCTTC
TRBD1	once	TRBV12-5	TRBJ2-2	CASASDRGTAGELFF	TGTGCTAGTGCCTCCGACAGGGGGACTGCCGGGGAGCTGTTTTTT
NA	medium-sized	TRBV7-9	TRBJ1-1	CASSPQGLQGTNTEAFF	TGTGCCAGCAGTCCCCAGGGGCTCCAGGGGACGAACACTGAAGCTTTCTTT
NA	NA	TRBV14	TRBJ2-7	CASSRGSGHMGEQYF	TGTGCCAGCAGCCGAGGATCCGGACACATGGGCGAGCAGTACTTC
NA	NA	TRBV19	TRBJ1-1	CARTSTEAFF	TGTGCCAGAACGAGCACTGAAGCTTTCTTT
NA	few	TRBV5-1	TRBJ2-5	CASSLVGGRQETQYF	TGCGCCAGCAGCTTGGTGGGGGGTAGGCAAGAGACCCAGTACTTC
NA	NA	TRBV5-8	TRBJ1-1	CASLGGIQDTEAFF	TGTGCCAGCCTGGGGGGGATACAGGACACTGAAGCTTTCTTT
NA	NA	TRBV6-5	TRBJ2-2	CASTLGGLNTGELFF	TGTGCCAGCACCCTTGGAGGTTTGAACACCGGGGAGCTGTTTTTT
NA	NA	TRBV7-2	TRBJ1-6	CASSLARSQGSPLHF	TGTGCCAGCAGCTTAGCACGGTCCCAGGGTTCACCCCTCCACTTT
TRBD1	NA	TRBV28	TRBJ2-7	CASSLDRGPLGDEQYF	TGTGCCAGCAGTCTGGACAGGGGGCCTCTCGGCGACGAGCAGTACTTC
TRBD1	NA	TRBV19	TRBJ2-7	CASSMSGQGAYEQYF	TGTGCCAGTAGTATGAGCGGGCAGGGGGCTTACGAGCAGTACTTC
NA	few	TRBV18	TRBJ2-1	CASSPSEYNEQFF	TGTGCCAGCTCACCCTCGGAGTACAATGAGCAGTTCTTC
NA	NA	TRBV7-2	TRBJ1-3	CASSLVGTSGNTIYF	TGTGCCAGCAGCTTAGTCGGGACATCAGGAAACACCATATATTTT
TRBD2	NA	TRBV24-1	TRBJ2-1	CATRGLAGGDEQFF	TGTGCCACAAGGGGACTAGCGGGAGGAGATGAGCAGTTCTTC
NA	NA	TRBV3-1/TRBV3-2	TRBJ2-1	CASTRWERNNEQFF	TGTGCCAGCACACGGTGGGAGCGCAACAATGAGCAGTTCTTC